This T cell receptor beta chain was recorded in a study of T cells in Graves' hyperthyroidism and ophthalmopathy. Regions amplified from RNA transcripts were the TCR beta CDR3 regions. The HTBI primer set drove a first-round RT-PCR of the TCR CDR3. TCRdb independently ran MiXCR on the multiplex PCR reads; one entry per CDR3 protein. Of 350,000 to 450,000 distinct CDR3 sequences in the sample, approximately 17% were seen once. This CDR3 comprises 15 residues. Trimming removed 0 bases at V and 15 bases at J, with 21 bases between. CDR1 and CDR2 from the germline V gene are LGHDT and YNNKEL (reference sequence).

The sequencing sample was made of blood. This clonotype was obtained from a woman aged 30 to 39 with Graves' hyperthyroidism that later progressed to Graves' ophthalmopathy. The rearrangement links TRBV3-1 to TRBJ2-1; D unresolved. CDR3 in amino acids: CASSQDRVEVGDPFF. CDR3 bases: TGTGCCAGCAGCCAAGATCGAGTTGAAGTTGGCGACCCGTTCTTC.